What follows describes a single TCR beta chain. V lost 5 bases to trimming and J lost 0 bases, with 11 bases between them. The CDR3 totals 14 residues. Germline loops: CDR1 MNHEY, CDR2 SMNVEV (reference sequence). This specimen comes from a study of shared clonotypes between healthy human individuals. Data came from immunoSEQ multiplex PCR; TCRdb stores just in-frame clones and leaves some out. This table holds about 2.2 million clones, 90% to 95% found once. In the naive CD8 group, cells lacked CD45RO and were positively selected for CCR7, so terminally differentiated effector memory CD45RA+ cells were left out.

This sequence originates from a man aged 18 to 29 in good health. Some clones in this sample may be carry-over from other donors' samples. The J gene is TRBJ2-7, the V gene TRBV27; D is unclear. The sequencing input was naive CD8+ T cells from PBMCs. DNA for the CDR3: TGTGCCAGCAGTGACAATCCCCTCTCCTACGAGCAGTACTTC. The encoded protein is CASSDNPLSYEQYF.